This T cell receptor (beta chain) was sequenced for a study of T cells in localized non-small cell lung cancer. Study observations and caveats: It remains possible that heterogeneity exists, since only one tumor region was sequenced. Tumor showed lower T cell clonality than uninvolved adjacent lung, where it was highest.

Measured with immunoSEQ multiplex PCR; TCRdb has only the in-frame clones, and not every one. The data contain 50,000 to 65,000 clones, approximately 80% of them singletons. As for this clone: Its antigen remains unidentified.

The sequence derives from a man between 40 and 70 years old with stage II lung adenocarcinoma. The sample was PBMCs, taken before any cancer treatment.

In DNA, the CDR3 is TGTGCCAGCAGCACCGGGGGGGCCGAAGAGACCCAGTACTTC. Its protein is CASSTGGAEETQYF. This chain joins TRBV6-5 and TRBJ2-5; 8 bases fit TRBD2. V dropped 6 bases and J dropped 3; count of bases not matched to a gene: 6. CDR1 and CDR2 (germline): MNHEY, SVGAGI. The CDR3 covers 14 residues.